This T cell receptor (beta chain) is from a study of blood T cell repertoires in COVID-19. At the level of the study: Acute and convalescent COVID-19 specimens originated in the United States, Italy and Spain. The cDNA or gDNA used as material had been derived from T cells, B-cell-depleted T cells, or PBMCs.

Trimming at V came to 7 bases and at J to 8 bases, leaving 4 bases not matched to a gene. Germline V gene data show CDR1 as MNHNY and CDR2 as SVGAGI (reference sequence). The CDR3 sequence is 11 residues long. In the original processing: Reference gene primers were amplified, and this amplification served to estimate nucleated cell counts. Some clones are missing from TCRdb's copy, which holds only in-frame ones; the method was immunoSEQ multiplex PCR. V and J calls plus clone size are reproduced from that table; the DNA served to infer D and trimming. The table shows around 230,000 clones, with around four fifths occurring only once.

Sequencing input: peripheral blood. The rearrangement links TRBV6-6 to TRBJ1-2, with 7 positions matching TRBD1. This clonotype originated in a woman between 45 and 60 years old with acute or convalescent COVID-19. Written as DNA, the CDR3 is TGTGCCAGCACCAGACAGGGAGGCTACACCTTC. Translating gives CASTRQGGYTF.